The 22 T cell receptor beta chains below all came from one sample that was sequenced in a study of T cells after posttransplantation cyclophosphamide. Controls had myeloablative marrow grafts with methotrexate and calcineurin inhibitor, sampled at 1 year. Here immunoSEQ multiplex PCR was the method, and the copy in TCRdb shows in-frame clones only, minus some. The table shows roughly 14,000 clones, with roughly 80% occurring only once. This sample comprised PBMCs, obtained more than 350 days after allogeneic stem cell transplant with calcineurin inhibitor and methotrexate. These receptors were collected from a male patient aged 18-29 years who received an allogeneic stem cell transplant from a related donor, was CMV-positive, and had no GVHD. Some T cells may be supplied by the graft donor.

The J gene is TRBJ2-1, the V gene TRBV5-8; 9 bases line up with TRBD2. CDR1 and CDR2 from the germline V gene are SGHTS and YDEGEE. This CDR3 spans 17 amino acids. Trimming cost V 3 bases and J 9 bases; bases outside gene matches: 16. The CDR3 spells CASSSHLRTSVVGEQFF. In DNA, the CDR3 is TGTGCCAGCAGCTCCCACCTTCGGACTAGCGTCGTGGGTGAGCAGTTCTTC.

This clone was recorded only once. This chain uses TRBV6-1 with TRBJ1-1; TRBD1 matches 7 bases. CDR1 MNHNS and CDR2 SASEGT come from the germline V gene. This CDR3 region has 14 residues. The ends lost 7 bases at V and 11 bases at J; junction bases unmatched: 16. The CDR3: CASTVGHRGIDAFF. DNA of the CDR3: TGTGCCAGCACCGTCGGGCACAGGGGAATTGATGCTTTCTTT.

V gene TRBV4-2 combines with J gene TRBJ1-3; TRBD1 matches at 9 bases. The CDR3 runs to 15 residues. V trimming: 4 bases; J trimming: 10 bases; junction bases outside the gene matches: 11. CDR1 and CDR2 (germline): LGHNA, YNFKEQ. The CDR3 protein is CASSPHSGTGSTIYF. The CDR3 region has the DNA TGTGCCAGCAGCCCCCATTCCGGGACAGGGTCAACCATATATTTT.

The gene calls are TRBV6-1 and TRBJ2-7; 9 positions match TRBD1. Germline V gene sequence: CDR1 MNHNS, CDR2 SASEGT. The CDR3 runs 13 residues. J was trimmed by 4 bases and V by 6 bases; bases with no gene match: 4. For the CDR3, the DNA is TGTGCCAGCAGCTGGACAGGGGCATACGAGCAGTACTTC. Protein product: CASSWTGAYEQYF.

The chain carries TRBV11-3 and TRBJ2-7, with a tentative D call TRBD1 (6 bases). The V gene lost 1 base and the J gene lost 3 bases, with 10 bases spanning the gap. Germline CDR1 reads SGHNT; CDR2 reads YENEEA. The CDR3 consists of 14 residues. The CDR3 nucleotides are TGTGCCAGCAGCTTAGCCTCACAGGGCTACGAGCAGTACTTC. Translation gives CASSLASQGYEQYF.

The chain couples TRBV11-1 to TRBJ1-1; possible D gene TRBD1, 5 bases. Trimming pared 6 bases from V and 7 bases from J, leaving 15 bases between. Per the germline V gene, CDR1 is SGHAT and CDR2 is FQDESV (reference sequence). The CDR3 is made up of 13 amino acids. Here the CDR3 DNA reads TGTGCCAGCAGTCGGGGGGAGGGCTATGAAGCTTTCTTT. It is translated as CASSRGEGYEAFF. Using reference TRBV11-1 and TRBJ1-1 for the parts outside the CDR3, the full variable domain is EAEVAQSPRYKITEKSQAVAFWCDPISGHATLYWYRQILGQGPELLVQFQDESVVDDSQLPKDRFSAERLKGVDSTLKIQPAELGDSAMYLCASSRGEGYEAFFGQGTRLTVV.

The rearrangement links TRBV5-6 to TRBJ2-5; 9 bases are shared with TRBD1. The CDR3 length is 16 residues. Unmatched junction bases numbered 9, after V lost 4 bases and J lost 2 bases. Germline V gene lookup returns CDR1 SGHDT and CDR2 YYEEEE. For the CDR3, the DNA is TGTGCCAGCAGCCGGAGACAGGGGGGTTATCAAGAGACCCAGTACTTC. This gives the protein CASSRRQGGYQETQYF.

This rearrangement joins TRBV15 to TRBJ2-3; D possibly corresponds to TRBD2 (6 bases). Germline CDR1 and CDR2: LNHNV and YYDKDF (reference sequence). V lost 0 bases and J lost 2, with 15 bases in between. There are 17 residues in the CDR3. In nucleotides, the CDR3 is TGTGCCACCAGCAGAGATCTAGGGACTTTCGCCACAGATACGCAGTATTTT. This sequence encodes CATSRDLGTFATDTQYF.

V and J are TRBV30 and TRBJ1-5; the D is unclear. Deletions cut 2 bases from V and 7 bases from J, with 12 bases between. Germline V gene data show CDR1 as GTSNPN and CDR2 as SVGIG (reference sequence). The CDR3 runs 13 residues. This CDR3 reads CAWSPDGEQPQHF. The DNA of the CDR3 is TGTGCCTGGAGTCCCGACGGAGAACAGCCCCAGCATTTT.

V and J are TRBV5-8 and TRBJ2-3; possible D gene TRBD2, 6 bases. The V end lost 4 bases, the J end lost 3 bases, and 9 bases lay between the germline ends. Germline values: CDR1 SGHTS, CDR2 YDEGEE. This CDR3 region has 13 residues. CDR3 protein: CASSLTRTDTQYF. CDR3 nucleotide sequence: TGTGCCAGCAGCCTGACTAGGACAGATACGCAGTATTTT.

The chain combines TRBV28 with TRBJ1-3; D not resolved. There are 17 residues in the CDR3. CDR1 MDHEN and CDR2 SYDVKM come from the germline V gene. The germline V and J ends were trimmed by 2 bases and 0 bases, with 14 bases remaining between them. The CDR3 DNA reads TGTGCCAGCAGTTTAATTCGGGGAAGTACCTCTGGAAACACCATATATTTT. Its protein product is CASSLIRGSTSGNTIYF.

The rearrangement links TRBV5-4 to TRBJ2-2, with 11 bases aligning to TRBD2. The CDR3 spans 16 residues. V lost 0 bases, J lost 4 bases, and 2 bases stayed unmatched. Germline CDR1 is SGHNT and CDR2 is YYREEE (reference sequence). The chain's CDR3 is CASSLALAGGTGELFF. The CDR3 DNA follows: TGTGCCAGCAGCTTGGCTCTAGCGGGAGGCACCGGGGAGCTGTTTTTT. Filled out from reference TRBV5-4 and TRBJ2-2, the complete variable domain reads ETGVTQSPTHLIKTRGQQVTLRCSSQSGHNTVSWYQQALGQGPQFIFQYYREEENGRGNFPPRFSGLQFPNYSSELNVNALELDDSALYLCASSLALAGGTGELFFGEGSRLTVL.

By frequency in the sample, this clone is medium-sized. This sequence joins TRBV7-2 and TRBJ1-5; D unclear. Trimming took 1 base from V and 0 from J, leaving 7 bases between them. Germline V gives CDR1 SGHTA, CDR2 FQGNSA. The CDR3 is made up of 15 amino acids. The chain's CDR3 is CASSLVTGSNQPQHF. The DNA for the CDR3 is TGTGCCAGCAGCTTAGTGACGGGTAGCAATCAGCCCCAGCATTTT.

This sequence joins TRBV6-6 and TRBJ2-1; a possible D gene is TRBD1 (6 bases). V was shortened by 4 bases and J by 8 bases, with 12 bases between the two germline ends. The CDR3 is 13 amino acids. Germline CDR1 is MNHNY and CDR2 is SVGAGI (reference sequence). CDR3 DNA sequence: TGTGCCAGCAGTTCCGACAGGACCTATGAGCAGTTCTTC. Encoded protein: CASSSDRTYEQFF.

This chain connects TRBV28 to TRBJ1-5; 9 bases are shared with TRBD1. The CDR3 runs 15 residues. The trim removed 7 bases at V and 4 bases at J, leaving 8 bases unmatched. CDR1 and CDR2 from the germline V gene are MDHEN and SYDVKM. CDR3: CASKTGGYGNQPQHF. The CDR3 nucleotides are TGTGCCAGCAAAACAGGGGGCTATGGAAATCAGCCCCAGCATTTT.

The V gene is TRBV19, the J gene TRBJ1-3; D is undetermined. The germline CDR1 and CDR2 sequences are LNHDA and SQIVND (reference sequence). The CDR3 totals 15 residues. The V and J ends lost 6 bases and 3 bases respectively, with 15 bases between them. CDR3 sequence (DNA): TGTGCCAGTAGGATTGGAGGGCAGTTTGGAAACACCATATATTTT. Translating gives CASRIGGQFGNTIYF.

The chain combines TRBV27 with TRBJ1-6; D gene ambiguous. The CDR3 runs to 15 residues. Trimming left V 5 bases short and J 7 bases short, with 15 bases between. Per germline, CDR1 MNHEY and CDR2 SMNVEV (reference sequence). The chain's CDR3 is CASSPNPIQNSPLHF. The CDR3 nucleotides are TGTGCCAGCAGTCCGAACCCGATACAGAATTCACCCCTCCACTTT.

This clone appeared once. J is TRBJ1-5 and V is TRBV5-1, with a possible D match to TRBD1 (5 bases). The CDR3 loop spans 14 amino acids. V was shortened by 1 base and J by 8 bases, with 13 bases between the two germline ends. Germline lookup yields CDR1 SGHRS and CDR2 YFSETQ. The CDR3 protein is CASSLKGEGKPQHF. The CDR3 bases are TGCGCCAGCAGCTTGAAAGGGGAAGGGAAGCCCCAGCATTTT.

This chain links TRBV6-1 with TRBJ1-1; D gene unclear. V lost 3 bases, J lost 4 bases, and 12 bases lay in between. CDR1 MNHNS and CDR2 SASEGT come from the germline V gene. CDR3 length: 14 amino acids. In nucleotides, the CDR3 is TGTGCCAGCAGTGACCGCCGGGGTCCCACTGAAGCTTTCTTT. Its translation: CASSDRRGPTEAFF.

The rearrangement joins TRBV6-5 to TRBJ2-7, with D perhaps matching TRBD2 (5 bases). Germline V gene lookup returns CDR1 MNHEY and CDR2 SVGAGI. The CDR3 totals 13 residues. V was pared by 3 bases and J by 5 bases, with 11 bases between. CDR3 nucleotides: TGTGCCAGCAGTTATCGGGAAACGGACGAGCAGTACTTC. Its translation: CASSYRETDEQYF.

The genes are TRBV28 and TRBJ2-1; a possible D gene is TRBD1 (5 bases). This CDR3 contains 10 residues. Trimming shortened V by 7 bases and J by 9 bases, and 7 bases separated the two germline ends. Germline V gene sequence: CDR1 MDHEN, CDR2 SYDVKM. The CDR3 coding sequence is TGTGCCAGCAAAGACAGTGAGCAGTTCTTC. It is translated as CASKDSEQFF.

This clone was counted once. The chain links TRBV7-9 to TRBJ1-5; the match to TRBD1 covers 8 bases. CDR3 length: 19 amino acids. V gave up 2 bases and J gave up 0 bases; unmatched junction bases: 12. Germline CDR1 SEHNR, CDR2 FQNEAQ (reference sequence). The CDR3 here is CASSLLGTGPESSNQPQHF. DNA of the CDR3: TGTGCCAGCAGCTTACTTGGGACAGGTCCGGAGAGTAGCAATCAGCCCCAGCATTTT.